The next 15 T cell receptor beta chains were all read from a single sample in a study of PD-1 blockade in classical Hodgkin lymphoma. Using immunoSEQ multiplex PCR, the repertoire was profiled, and TCRdb retains in-frame clones only, with some absent. The table lists around 66,000 clones, 85% to 90% of them singletons. No patient escaped relapse after autologous stem cell transplantation, and brentuximab vedotin exposure varied. The sample was peripheral blood mononuclear cells (PBMCs), taken at baseline. These receptors were taken from a human donor with classical Hodgkin lymphoma.

The V gene is TRBV10-2, the J gene TRBJ1-1; perhaps TRBD1 as D (5 bases). V was shortened by 5 bases and J by 2 bases, with 30 bases between the two germline ends. This CDR3 is 20 amino acids long. Germline V gene sequence: CDR1 WSHSY, CDR2 SAAADI. CDR3 DNA: TGCGCCAGCAGTCTGCCCTTCAACCGGACCGGCTTAGGGGCTAACACTGAAGCTTTCTTT. Encoded protein: CASSLPFNRTGLGANTEAFF.

The V call is TRBV27, the J call TRBJ1-2; D perhaps matches TRBD1 (6 bases). Looked up from germline, CDR1 is MNHEY and CDR2 is SMNVEV (reference sequence). The CDR3 is 18 residues long. V lost 6 bases and J 4 bases, leaving 27 bases between the germline ends. The CDR3 nucleotides read TGTGCCAGCAGCCCCATGGGGGCGGACAGCCCTTTTCCCTATGGCTACACCTTC. Protein: CASSPMGADSPFPYGYTF.

This clone was detected only once. The chain is built from TRBV18 and TRBJ2-5; tentatively, D is TRBD2 (6 bases). The germline V gene has CDR1 KGHSH and CDR2 LQKENI. This CDR3 comprises 12 residues. Trimming removed 3 bases at V and 5 bases at J, with 7 bases between. This CDR3 reads CASSPGRETQYF. The CDR3 region has the DNA TGTGCCAGCTCACCTGGGAGGGAGACCCAGTACTTC.

V is TRBV30 and J is TRBJ2-5, with TRBD1 identical over 9 bases. This CDR3 comprises 13 residues. The V segment lost 7 bases and the J segment 5 bases; nucleotides outside the gene matches: 8. Germline CDR1 and CDR2: GTSNPN and SVGIG (reference sequence). As DNA, the CDR3 is TGTGCCTCAAAACCAGACAGGGGGGAGACCCAGTACTTC. Residues: CASKPDRGETQYF.

The CDR3 loop is CAWTLSGTGGETQYF. CDR3 nucleotide sequence: TGTGCCTGGACTCTTAGCGGGACAGGGGGAGAGACCCAGTACTTC. This sequence joins TRBV30 and TRBJ2-5; 11 positions match TRBD1. This CDR3 comprises 15 residues. V gave up 4 bases and J gave up 4 bases; unmatched junction bases: 8. Germline lookup yields CDR1 GTSNPN and CDR2 SVGIG (reference sequence).

The CDR3 DNA reads TGTGCCAGCAGTCCGGGACTGAGCTATGGCTACACCTTC. It yields the protein CASSPGLSYGYTF. The rearrangement links TRBV27 to TRBJ1-2; D is perhaps TRBD1 (5 bases). This CDR3 is built from 13 residues. Trimming stripped 5 bases from V and 4 bases from J, with 11 bases between. Germline loops: CDR1 MNHEY, CDR2 SMNVEV (reference sequence).

The chain has TRBV25-1 and TRBJ2-5; TRBD1 matches 8 bases. V trimming: 10 bases; J trimming: 5 bases; junction bases outside the gene matches: 9. Germline V lookup: CDR1 MGHDK, CDR2 SYGVNS. The CDR3 extends over 13 amino acids. The DNA of the CDR3 is TGTGCCACTGCGGACAGGGCGGAGGAGACCCAGTACTTC. This sequence encodes CATADRAEETQYF.

V is TRBV18 and J is TRBJ1-1; 8 positions agree with TRBD1. The CDR3 extends over 15 amino acids. J gave up 3 bases and V 6 bases, and 9 bases lay outside the gene matches. The germline CDR1 and CDR2 sequences are KGHSH and LQKENI. CDR3 sequence: CASSPGGGLDTEAFF. The DNA for the CDR3 is TGTGCCAGCTCCCCAGGGGGCGGGCTTGACACTGAAGCTTTCTTT.

This clone was detected only once. This chain's CDR3 is CASNSITGSNSPLHF. Written as DNA, the CDR3 is TGTGCCAGCAACTCGATAACAGGGTCAAATTCACCCCTCCACTTT. The chain uses TRBV6-5 and TRBJ1-6, with D perhaps TRBD1 (6 bases). V lost 7 bases and J lost 7, with 17 bases in between. CDR3 length: 15 residues. The germline gives CDR1 MNHEY, CDR2 SVGAGI.

The CDR3: CASSLVAAGGTEAFF. The CDR3 nucleotides are TGTGCCAGCAGCTTAGTTGCGGCGGGGGGCACTGAAGCTTTCTTT. J is TRBJ1-1 and V is TRBV7-2, with D possibly being TRBD1 (5 bases). The germline V gene encodes CDR1 SGHTA and CDR2 FQGNSA. The length of the CDR3 is 15 residues. The germline V and J ends were trimmed by 1 base and 4 bases, with 13 bases remaining between them.

This clone is a singleton in its sample. The genes are TRBV2 and TRBJ2-3; 10 positions agree with TRBD1. CDR3 size: 14 residues. The junction had 3 bases not matched to a gene; V was cut back by 6 bases and J by 3 bases. The germline V gene has CDR1 SNHLY and CDR2 FYNNEI. This CDR3 is CASREGQGTDTQYF. DNA of the CDR3: TGTGCCAGCAGGGAGGGACAGGGGACAGATACGCAGTATTTT.

V is TRBV7-2 and J is TRBJ2-3, with 9 bases identical to TRBD2. The V and J ends lost 1 base and 4 bases, in that order; junction bases with no gene match: 6. The CDR3 is made up of 16 amino acids. Per germline, CDR1 SGHTA and CDR2 FQGNSA. The CDR3 reads CASSLGRGGNADTQYF. The CDR3 bases are TGTGCCAGCAGCTTAGGGCGGGGGGGGAATGCAGATACGCAGTATTTT.

The chain is built from TRBV10-3 and TRBJ2-7; D call uncertain. The length of the CDR3 is 14 residues. V was shortened by 8 bases and J by 0 bases, with 14 bases between the two germline ends. Germline-derived CDR1 and CDR2 are ENHRY and SYGVKD. The CDR3 sequence is CAIRAVDISYEQYF. The CDR3 coding sequence is TGTGCCATCCGAGCTGTAGACATCTCCTACGAGCAGTACTTC.

V and J are TRBV30 and TRBJ1-5; D not certain. Germline CDR1 GTSNPN, CDR2 SVGIG (reference sequence). The CDR3 is made up of 13 amino acids. V lost 0 bases to trimming and J lost 4 bases, with 7 bases between them. In DNA, the CDR3 is TGTGCCTGGAGTGTAATGAGTAATCAGCCCCAGCATTTT. It encodes CAWSVMSNQPQHF.

This rearrangement joins TRBV5-6 to TRBJ2-1, with unresolved D. The CDR3 consists of 14 residues. Germline V CDR1 and CDR2: SGHDT, YYEEEE. The V gene lost 4 bases and the J gene lost 6 bases, with 14 bases spanning the gap. The CDR3 protein is CASSEEVLSNEQFF. The CDR3 DNA sequence: TGTGCCAGCAGCGAGGAAGTTTTGAGCAATGAGCAGTTCTTC.